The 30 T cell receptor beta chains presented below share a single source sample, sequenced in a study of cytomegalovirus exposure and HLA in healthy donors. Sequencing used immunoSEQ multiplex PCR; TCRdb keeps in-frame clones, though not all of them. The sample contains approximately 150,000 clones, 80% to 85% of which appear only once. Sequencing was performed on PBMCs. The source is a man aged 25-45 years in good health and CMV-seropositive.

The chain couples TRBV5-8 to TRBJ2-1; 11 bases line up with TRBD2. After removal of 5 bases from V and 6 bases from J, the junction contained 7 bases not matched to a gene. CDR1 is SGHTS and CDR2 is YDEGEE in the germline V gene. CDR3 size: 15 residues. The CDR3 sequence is CASSPLAGAGNEQFF. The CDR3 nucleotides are TGTGCCAGCAGTCCACTAGCGGGAGCGGGCAATGAGCAGTTCTTC.

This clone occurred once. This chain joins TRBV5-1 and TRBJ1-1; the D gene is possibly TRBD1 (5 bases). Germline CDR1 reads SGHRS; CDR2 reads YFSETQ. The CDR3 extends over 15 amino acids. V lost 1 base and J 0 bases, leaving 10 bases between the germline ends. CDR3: CASSLKGLMNTEAFF. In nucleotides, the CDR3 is TGCGCCAGCAGCTTGAAGGGGCTCATGAACACTGAAGCTTTCTTT. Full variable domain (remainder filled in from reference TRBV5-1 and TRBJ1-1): KAGVTQTPRYLIKTRGQQVTLSCSPISGHRSVSWYQQTPGQGLQFLFEYFSETQRNKGNFPGRFSGRQFSNSRSEMNVSTLELGDSALYLCASSLKGLMNTEAFFGQGTRLTVV.

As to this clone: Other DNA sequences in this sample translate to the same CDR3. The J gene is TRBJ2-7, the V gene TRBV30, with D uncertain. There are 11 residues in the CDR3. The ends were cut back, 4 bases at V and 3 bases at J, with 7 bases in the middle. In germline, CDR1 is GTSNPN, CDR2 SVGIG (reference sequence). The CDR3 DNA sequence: TGTGCCTGGACACGGAGCTACGAGCAGTACTTC. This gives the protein CAWTRSYEQYF.

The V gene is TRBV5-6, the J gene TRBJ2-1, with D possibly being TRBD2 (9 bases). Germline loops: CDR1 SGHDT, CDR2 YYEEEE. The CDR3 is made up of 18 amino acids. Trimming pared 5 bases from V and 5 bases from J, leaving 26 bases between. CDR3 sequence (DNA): TGTGCCAGCAGTGACGACAGGGGACGGACTAGCGTTCACAATGAGCAGTTCTTC. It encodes CASSDDRGRTSVHNEQFF.

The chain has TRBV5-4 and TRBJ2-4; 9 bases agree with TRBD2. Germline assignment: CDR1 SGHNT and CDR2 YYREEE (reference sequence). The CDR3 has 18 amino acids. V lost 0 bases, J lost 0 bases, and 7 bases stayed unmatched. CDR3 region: CASSLGLAGPLAKNIQYF. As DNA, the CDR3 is TGTGCCAGCAGCTTGGGGCTAGCGGGACCTTTAGCCAAAAACATTCAGTACTTC.

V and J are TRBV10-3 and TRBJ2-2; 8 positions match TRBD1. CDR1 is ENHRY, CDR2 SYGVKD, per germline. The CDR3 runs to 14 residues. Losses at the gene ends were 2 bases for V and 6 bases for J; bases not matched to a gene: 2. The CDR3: CAISEETGAGELFF. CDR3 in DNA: TGTGCCATCAGTGAGGAGACAGGGGCCGGGGAGCTGTTTTTT.

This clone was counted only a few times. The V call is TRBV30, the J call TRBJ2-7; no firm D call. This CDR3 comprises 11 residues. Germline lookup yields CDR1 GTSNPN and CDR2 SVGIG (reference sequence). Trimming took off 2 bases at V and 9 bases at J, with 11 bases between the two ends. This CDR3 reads CAWSLGPRQYF. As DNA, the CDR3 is TGTGCCTGGAGTCTTGGTCCGCGGCAGTACTTC.

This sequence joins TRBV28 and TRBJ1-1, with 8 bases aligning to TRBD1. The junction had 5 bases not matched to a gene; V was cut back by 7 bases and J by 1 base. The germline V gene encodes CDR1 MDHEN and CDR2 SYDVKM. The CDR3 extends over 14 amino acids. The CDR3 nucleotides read TGTGCCAGCATCTCGGGACAGGAGAACACTGAAGCTTTCTTT. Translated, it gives CASISGQENTEAFF.

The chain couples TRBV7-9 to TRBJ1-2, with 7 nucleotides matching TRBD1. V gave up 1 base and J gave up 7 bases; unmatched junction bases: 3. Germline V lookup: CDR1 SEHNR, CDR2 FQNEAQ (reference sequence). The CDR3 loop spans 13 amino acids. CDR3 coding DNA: TGTGCCAGCAGCTTAGAAGGGGGCGGTGGCTACACCTTC. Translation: CASSLEGGGGYTF.

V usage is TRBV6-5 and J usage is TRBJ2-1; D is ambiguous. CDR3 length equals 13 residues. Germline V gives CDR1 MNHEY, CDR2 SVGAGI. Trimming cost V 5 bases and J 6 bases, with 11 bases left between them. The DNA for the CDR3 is TGTGCCAGCAGTAGCGCGGAGCTCAATGAGCAGTTCTTC. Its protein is CASSSAELNEQFF.

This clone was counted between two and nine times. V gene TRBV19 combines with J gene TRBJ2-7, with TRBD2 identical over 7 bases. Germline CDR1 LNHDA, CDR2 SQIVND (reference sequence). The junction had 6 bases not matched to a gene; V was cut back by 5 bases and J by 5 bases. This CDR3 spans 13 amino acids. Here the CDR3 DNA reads TGTGCCAGTAGTCACCGGGACTACCACGAGCAGTACTTC. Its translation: CASSHRDYHEQYF.

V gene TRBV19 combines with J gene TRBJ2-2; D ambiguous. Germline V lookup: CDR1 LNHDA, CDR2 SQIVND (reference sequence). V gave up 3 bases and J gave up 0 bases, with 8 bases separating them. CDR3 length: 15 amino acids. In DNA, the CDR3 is TGTGCCAGTAGTATTTACAGCACGAACACCGGGGAGCTGTTTTTT. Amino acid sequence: CASSIYSTNTGELFF. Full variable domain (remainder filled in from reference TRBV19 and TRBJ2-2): DGGITQSPKYLFRKEGQNVTLSCEQNLNHDAMYWYRQDPGQGLRLIYYSQIVNDFQKGDIAEGYSVSREKKESFPLTVTSAQKNPTAFYLCASSIYSTNTGELFFGEGSRLTVL.

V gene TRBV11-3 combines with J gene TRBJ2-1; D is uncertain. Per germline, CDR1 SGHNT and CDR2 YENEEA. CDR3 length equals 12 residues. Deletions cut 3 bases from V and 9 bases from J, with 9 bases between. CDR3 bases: TGTGCCAGCAGCTTGAATAGAGGTGAGCAGTTCTTC. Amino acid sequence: CASSLNRGEQFF.

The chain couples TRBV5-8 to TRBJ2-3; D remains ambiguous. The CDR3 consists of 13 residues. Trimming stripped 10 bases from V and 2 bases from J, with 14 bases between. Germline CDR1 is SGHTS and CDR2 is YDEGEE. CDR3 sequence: CAARPIDTDTQYF. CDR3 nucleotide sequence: TGTGCCGCCAGGCCCATCGACACAGATACGCAGTATTTT. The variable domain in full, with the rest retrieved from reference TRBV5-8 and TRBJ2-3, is EAGVTQSPTHLIKTRGQQATLRCSPISGHTSVYWYQQALGLGLQFLLWYDEGEERNRGNFPPRFSGRQFPNYSSELNVNALELEDSALYLCAARPIDTDTQYFGPGTRLTVL.

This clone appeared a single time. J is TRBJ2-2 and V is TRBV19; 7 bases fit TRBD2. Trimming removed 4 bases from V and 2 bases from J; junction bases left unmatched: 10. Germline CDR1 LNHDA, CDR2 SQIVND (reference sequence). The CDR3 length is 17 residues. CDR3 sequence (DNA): TGTGCCAGTAGTACGATTAGCGGGCCACTCAACACCGGGGAGCTGTTTTTT. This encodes CASSTISGPLNTGELFF.

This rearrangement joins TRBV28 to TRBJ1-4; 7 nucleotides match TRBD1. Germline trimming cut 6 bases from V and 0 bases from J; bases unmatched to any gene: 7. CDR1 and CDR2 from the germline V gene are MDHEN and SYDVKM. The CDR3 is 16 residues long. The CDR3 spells CASSRGTVATNEKLFF. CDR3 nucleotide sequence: TGTGCCAGCAGCAGAGGGACAGTCGCAACTAATGAAAAACTGTTTTTT.

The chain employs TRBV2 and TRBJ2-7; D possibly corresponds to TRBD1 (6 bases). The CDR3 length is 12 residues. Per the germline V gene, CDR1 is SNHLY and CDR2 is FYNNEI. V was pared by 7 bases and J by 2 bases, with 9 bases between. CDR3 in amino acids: CASNAGAYEQYF. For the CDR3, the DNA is TGTGCCAGCAACGCAGGGGCCTACGAGCAGTACTTC.

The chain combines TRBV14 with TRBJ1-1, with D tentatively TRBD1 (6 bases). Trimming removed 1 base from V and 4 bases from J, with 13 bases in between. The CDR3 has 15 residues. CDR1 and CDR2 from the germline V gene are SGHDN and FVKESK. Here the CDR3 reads CASSQVPGAATEAFF. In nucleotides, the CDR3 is TGTGCCAGCAGCCAAGTCCCAGGGGCCGCCACTGAAGCTTTCTTT.

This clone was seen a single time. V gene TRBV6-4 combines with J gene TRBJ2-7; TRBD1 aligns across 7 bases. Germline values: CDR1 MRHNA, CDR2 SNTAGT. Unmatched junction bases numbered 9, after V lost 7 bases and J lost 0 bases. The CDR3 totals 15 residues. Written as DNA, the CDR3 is TGTGCCAGCATTACGCATAGGGGGCACTCCTACGAGCAGTACTTC. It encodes CASITHRGHSYEQYF.

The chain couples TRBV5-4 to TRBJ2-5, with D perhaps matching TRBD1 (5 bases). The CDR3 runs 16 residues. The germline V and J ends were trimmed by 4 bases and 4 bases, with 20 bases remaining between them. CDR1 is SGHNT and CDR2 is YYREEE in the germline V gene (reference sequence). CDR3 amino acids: CASSPPRAGLGETQYF. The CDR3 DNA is TGTGCCAGCAGCCCCCCGCGAGCAGGGCTGGGAGAGACCCAGTACTTC.

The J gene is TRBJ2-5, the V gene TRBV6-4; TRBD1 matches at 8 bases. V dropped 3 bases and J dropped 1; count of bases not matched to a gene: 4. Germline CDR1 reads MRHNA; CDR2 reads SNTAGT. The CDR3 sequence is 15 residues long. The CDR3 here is CASSETGAIQETQYF. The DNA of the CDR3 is TGTGCCAGCAGTGAGACAGGGGCGATCCAAGAGACCCAGTACTTC.

The CDR3 bases are TGTGCCAGTACCCCAGCCGGGACAGATAACTATGGCTACACCTTC. Its translation is CASTPAGTDNYGYTF. This chain uses TRBV19 with TRBJ1-2; TRBD1 matches at 7 bases. After removal of 7 bases from V and 1 base from J, the junction contained 9 bases not matched to a gene. CDR1 and CDR2 from the germline V gene are LNHDA and SQIVND (reference sequence). The CDR3 contains 15 residues. Together with reference TRBV19 and TRBJ1-2, the CDR3 gives the full variable domain: DGGITQSPKYLFRKEGQNVTLSCEQNLNHDAMYWYRQDPGQGLRLIYYSQIVNDFQKGDIAEGYSVSREKKESFPLTVTSAQKNPTAFYLCASTPAGTDNYGYTFGSGTRLTVV.

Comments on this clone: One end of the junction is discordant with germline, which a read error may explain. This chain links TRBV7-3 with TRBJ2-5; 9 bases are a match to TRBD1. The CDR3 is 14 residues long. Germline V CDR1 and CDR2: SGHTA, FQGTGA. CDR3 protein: CASSPNGGQGHRDF. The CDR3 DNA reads TGTGCCAGCAGCCCAAACGGGGGACAGGGACATCGGGACTTC.

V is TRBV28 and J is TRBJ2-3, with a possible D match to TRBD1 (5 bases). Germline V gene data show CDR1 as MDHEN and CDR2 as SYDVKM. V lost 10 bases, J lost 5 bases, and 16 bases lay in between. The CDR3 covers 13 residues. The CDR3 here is CATLQGVIDTQYF. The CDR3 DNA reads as TGTGCCACCCTCCAAGGGGTGATAGATACGCAGTATTTT. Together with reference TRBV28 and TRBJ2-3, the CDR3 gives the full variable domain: DVKVTQSSRYLVKRTGEKVFLECVQDMDHENMFWYRQDPGLGLRLIYFSYDVKMKEKGDIPEGYSVSREKKERFSLILESASTNQTSMYLCATLQGVIDTQYFGPGTRLTVL.

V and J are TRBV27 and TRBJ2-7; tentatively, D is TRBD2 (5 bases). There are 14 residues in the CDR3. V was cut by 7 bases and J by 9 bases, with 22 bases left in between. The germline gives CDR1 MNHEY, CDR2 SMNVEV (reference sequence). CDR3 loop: CASNPSPGKGRQYF. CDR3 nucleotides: TGTGCCAGCAACCCCTCACCGGGGAAAGGGCGGCAGTACTTC.

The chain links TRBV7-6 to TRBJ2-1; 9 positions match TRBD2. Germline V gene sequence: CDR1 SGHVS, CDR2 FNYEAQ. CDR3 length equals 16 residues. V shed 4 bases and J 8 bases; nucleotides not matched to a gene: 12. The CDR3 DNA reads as TGTGCCAGCAGCTACCTTTTGGGGACTAGCATCGATGAGCAGTTCTTC. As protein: CASSYLLGTSIDEQFF.

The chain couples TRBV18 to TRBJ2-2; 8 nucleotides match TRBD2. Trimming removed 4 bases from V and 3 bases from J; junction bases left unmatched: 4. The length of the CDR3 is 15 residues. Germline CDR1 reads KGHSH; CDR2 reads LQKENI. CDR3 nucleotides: TGTGCCAGCTCACTGTATAGCGGGGACACCGGGGAGCTGTTTTTT. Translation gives CASSLYSGDTGELFF. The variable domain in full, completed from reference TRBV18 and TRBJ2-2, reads NAGVMQNPRHLVRRRGQEARLRCSPMKGHSHVYWYRQLPEEGLKFMVYLQKENIIDESGMPKERFSAEFPKEGPSILRIQQVVRGDSAAYFCASSLYSGDTGELFFGEGSRLTVL.

The DNA of the CDR3 is TGTGCCAGCAGCTACTTGGGAGAGAGCTACGAGCAGTACTTC. It translates to CASSYLGESYEQYF. The rearrangement joins TRBV28 to TRBJ2-7, with D possibly TRBD2 on 5 matching bases. The germline V gene encodes CDR1 MDHEN and CDR2 SYDVKM. Trimming shortened V by 6 bases and J by 3 bases, and 15 bases separated the two germline ends. The CDR3 covers 14 residues.

CDR3 sequence: CASRAGGAFHSGANVLTF. The CDR3 DNA follows: TGTGCCAGCAGAGCAGGGGGCGCGTTTCACTCTGGGGCCAACGTCCTGACTTTC. The rearrangement links TRBV28 to TRBJ2-6; 8 bases match TRBD1. Germline V gene data show CDR1 as MDHEN and CDR2 as SYDVKM. The CDR3 is made up of 18 amino acids. The V segment lost 6 bases and the J segment 0 bases; nucleotides outside the gene matches: 10.

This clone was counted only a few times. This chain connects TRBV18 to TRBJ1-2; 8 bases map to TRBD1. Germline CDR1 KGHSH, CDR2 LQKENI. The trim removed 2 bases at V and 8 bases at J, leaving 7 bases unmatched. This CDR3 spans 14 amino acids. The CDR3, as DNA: TGTGCCAGCTCACCAGGGACAGGATCGCGAGGCTACACCTTC. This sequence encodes CASSPGTGSRGYTF.